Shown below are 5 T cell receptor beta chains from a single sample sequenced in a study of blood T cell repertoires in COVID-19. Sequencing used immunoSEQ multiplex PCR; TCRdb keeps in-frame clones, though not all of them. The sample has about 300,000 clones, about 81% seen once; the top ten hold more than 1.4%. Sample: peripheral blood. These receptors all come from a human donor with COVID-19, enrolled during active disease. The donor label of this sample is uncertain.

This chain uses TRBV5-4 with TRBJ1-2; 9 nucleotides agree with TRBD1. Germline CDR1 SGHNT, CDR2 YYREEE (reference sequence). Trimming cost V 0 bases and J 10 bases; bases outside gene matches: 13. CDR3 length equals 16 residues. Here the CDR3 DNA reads TGTGCCAGCAGCTTGGGTTCTGTGGGGACAGGGATTGTCTACACCTTC. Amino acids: CASSLGSVGTGIVYTF.

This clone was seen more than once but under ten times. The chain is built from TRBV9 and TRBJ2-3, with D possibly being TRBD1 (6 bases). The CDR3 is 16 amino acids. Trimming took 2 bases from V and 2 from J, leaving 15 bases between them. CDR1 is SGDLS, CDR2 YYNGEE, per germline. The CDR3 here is CASSVHRDLTTDTQYF. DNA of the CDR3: TGTGCCAGCAGCGTCCACAGGGACCTCACCACAGATACGCAGTATTTT. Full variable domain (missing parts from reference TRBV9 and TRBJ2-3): DSGVTQTPKHLITATGQRVTLRCSPRSGDLSVYWYQQSLDQGLQFLIQYYNGEERAKGNILERFSAQQFPDLHSELNLSSLELGDSALYFCASSVHRDLTTDTQYFGPGTRLTVL.

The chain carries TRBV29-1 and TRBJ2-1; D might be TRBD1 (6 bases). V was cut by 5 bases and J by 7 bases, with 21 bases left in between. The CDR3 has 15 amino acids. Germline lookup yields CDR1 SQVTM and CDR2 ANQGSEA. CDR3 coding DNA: TGCAGCGTTAGACAGGCCTTTGAGGTGAGGAATGAGCAGTTCTTC. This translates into CSVRQAFEVRNEQFF.

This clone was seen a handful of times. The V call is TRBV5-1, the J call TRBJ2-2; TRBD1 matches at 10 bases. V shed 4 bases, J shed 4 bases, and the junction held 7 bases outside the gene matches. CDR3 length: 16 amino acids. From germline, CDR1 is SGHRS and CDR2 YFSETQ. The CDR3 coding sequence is TGCGCCAGCAGCGGGGGGACAGGGGAAAGCACCGGGGAGCTGTTTTTT. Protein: CASSGGTGESTGELFF.

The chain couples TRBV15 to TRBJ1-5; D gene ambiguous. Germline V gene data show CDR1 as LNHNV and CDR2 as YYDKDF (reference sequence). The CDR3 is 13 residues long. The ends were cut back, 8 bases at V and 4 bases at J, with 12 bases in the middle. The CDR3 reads CATSWAENQPQHF. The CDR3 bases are TGTGCCACCTCCTGGGCTGAGAATCAGCCCCAGCATTTT.